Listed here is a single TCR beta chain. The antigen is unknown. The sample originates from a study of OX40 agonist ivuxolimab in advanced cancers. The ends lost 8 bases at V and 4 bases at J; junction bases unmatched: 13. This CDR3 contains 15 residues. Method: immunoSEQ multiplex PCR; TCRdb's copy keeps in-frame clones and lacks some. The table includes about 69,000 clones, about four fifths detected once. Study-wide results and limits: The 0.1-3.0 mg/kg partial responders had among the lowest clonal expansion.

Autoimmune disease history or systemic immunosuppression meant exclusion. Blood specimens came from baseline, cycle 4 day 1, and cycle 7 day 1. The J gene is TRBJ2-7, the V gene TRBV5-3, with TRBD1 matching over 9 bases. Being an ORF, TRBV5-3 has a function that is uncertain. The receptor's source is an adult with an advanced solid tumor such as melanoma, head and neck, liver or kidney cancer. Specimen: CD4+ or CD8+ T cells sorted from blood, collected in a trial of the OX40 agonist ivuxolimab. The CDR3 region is CASSKPGQGTYEQYF. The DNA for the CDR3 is TGTGCCAGCAGCAAACCGGGACAGGGAACTTACGAGCAGTACTTC.